These 9 T cell receptor beta chains were sequenced from one sample in a study of identical twins. TCRdb recomputed calls from the 5' RACE reads with MiXCR, one row per CDR3 protein. The profile shows roughly 710,000 distinct CDR3 sequences, roughly 6.2% of them singletons. Sequenced: naive T cells sorted from blood. These receptors were obtained from a man aged 18-30 years in good health.

The chain combines TRBV3-1 with TRBJ2-7; 8 nucleotides line up with TRBD2. The V segment lost 0 bases and the J segment 5 bases; nucleotides outside the gene matches: 6. The CDR3 has 15 amino acids. Germline V gives CDR1 LGHDT, CDR2 YNNKEL (reference sequence). CDR3 sequence: CASSQDLAGWDEQYV. Here the CDR3 DNA reads TGTGCCAGCAGCCAAGATCTAGCGGGTTGGGACGAGCAGTACGTC.

This clonotype was seen more than once but under ten times. The chain combines TRBV5-1 with TRBJ2-1; TRBD2 matches at 9 bases. V gave up 0 bases and J gave up 7 bases; unmatched junction bases: 8. CDR1 is SGHRS and CDR2 is YFSETQ in the germline V gene. The CDR3 totals 16 residues. DNA for the CDR3: TGCGCCAGCAGCTTGGTGTCTAGCGGGAACCTGAATGAGCAGTTCTTC. This codes for CASSLVSSGNLNEQFF.

The V gene is TRBV11-1, the J gene TRBJ2-2; 7 nucleotides line up with TRBD1. The trim removed 1 base at V and 4 bases at J, leaving 3 bases unmatched. This CDR3 comprises 15 residues. Looked up from germline, CDR1 is SGHAT and CDR2 is FQDESV (reference sequence). The CDR3 reads CASSLGTGATGELFF. The DNA of the CDR3 is TGTGCCAGCAGCTTAGGCACAGGGGCCACCGGGGAGCTGTTTTTT. Full variable domain (remainder filled in from reference TRBV11-1 and TRBJ2-2): EAEVAQSPRYKITEKSQAVAFWCDPISGHATLYWYRQILGQGPELLVQFQDESVVDDSQLPKDRFSAERLKGVDSTLKIQPAELGDSAMYLCASSLGTGATGELFFGEGSRLTVL.

Ten or more counts support this clonotype. This chain joins TRBV12-3 or TRBV12-4 and TRBJ2-3, with 7 bases identical to TRBD1. The CDR3 has 15 amino acids. The junction had 9 bases not matched to a gene; V was cut back by 6 bases and J by 3 bases. CDR3 in amino acids: CASSVTGVATDTQYF. Here the CDR3 DNA reads TGTGCCAGCAGCGTAACAGGGGTGGCAACAGATACGCAGTATTTT.

This clonotype was seen more than once but under ten times. The chain couples TRBV20-1 to TRBJ1-2, with D possibly being TRBD1 (5 bases). Germline CDR1 DFQATT, CDR2 SNEGSKA (reference sequence). The CDR3 runs 14 residues. Trimming removed 5 bases at V and 0 bases at J, with 13 bases between. The CDR3 loop is CSAVPGLANYGYTF. The CDR3 nucleotides are TGCAGTGCTGTCCCGGGACTGGCTAACTATGGCTACACCTTC.

As for this clonotype: This likely comes from a read error, as the CDR3 has no conserved phenylalanine or tryptophan at its end. The chain recombines TRBV20-1 with TRBJ1-5; 11 positions agree with TRBD1. This CDR3 is built from 18 residues. The V and J ends lost 3 bases and 0 bases, in that order; junction bases with no gene match: 10. Germline V gives CDR1 DFQATT, CDR2 SNEGSKA (reference sequence). Written as DNA, the CDR3 is TGCAGTGCTAGTCTCTGGACAGGGGGCCGGTATAGCAATCAGCCCCAGCATTGT. Encoded protein: CSASLWTGGRYSNQPQHC.

The chain recombines TRBV4-3 with TRBJ2-6; 9 nucleotides line up with TRBD1. Losses at the gene ends were 1 base for V and 0 bases for J; bases not matched to a gene: 1. CDR3 length equals 17 residues. Germline assignment: CDR1 LGHNA and CDR2 YSLEER. CDR3 loop: CASSQGDRVSGANVLTF. CDR3 sequence (DNA): TGCGCCAGCAGCCAAGGGGACAGGGTCTCTGGGGCCAACGTCCTGACTTTC.

The J gene is TRBJ2-1, the V gene TRBV5-1, with D uncertain. Germline CDR1 is SGHRS and CDR2 is YFSETQ. The CDR3 is 14 residues long. Trimming removed 0 bases from V and 8 bases from J, with 12 bases in between. The CDR3, as DNA: TGCGCCAGCAGCTTGGTAGGGAATCCCCATGAGCAGTTCTTC. As protein: CASSLVGNPHEQFF.

The V call is TRBV10-3, the J call TRBJ2-3; 15 bases fit TRBD2. CDR1 ENHRY and CDR2 SYGVKD come from the germline V gene. After removal of 5 bases from V and 5 bases from J, the junction contained 11 bases not matched to a gene. The length of the CDR3 is 18 residues. CDR3 DNA: TGTGCCATCAGTCCTGGCCCAGGACTAGCGGGAGGGATAGATACGCAGTATTTT. Its protein is CAISPGPGLAGGIDTQYF.